The source of this T cell receptor (beta chain) is a study of OX40 agonist ivuxolimab in advanced cancers. The overall study: Three patients, one with hepatocellular carcinoma and two with cutaneous melanoma, responded partially.

The trim removed 7 bases at V and 8 bases at J, leaving 6 bases unmatched. This CDR3 has 14 amino acids. CDR1 is SNHLY and CDR2 is FYNNEI in the germline V gene. Sequencing was performed with immunoSEQ multiplex PCR; in TCRdb, only in-frame clones are kept and a portion is missing. The table lists some 77,000 clones, over 85% of them singletons. Systemic immunosuppression or autoimmune disease history was grounds to exclude patients. Study outcomes and limitations: At 0.1 to 3.0 mg/kg, CD4+ and CD8+ blood T cells expanded clonally by week 6. Fewer expanded clones were found on average in CD4+ than in CD8+ T cells.

About this clone itself: The antigen is not known.

The sequencing here drew on CD4+ or CD8+ T cells sorted from blood, taken in a trial of the OX40 agonist ivuxolimab. The TCR originated in an adult with an advanced solid tumor such as melanoma, head and neck, liver or kidney cancer. The chain carries TRBV2 and TRBJ2-1; TRBD2 matches 12 bases. CDR3 nucleotides: TGTGCCAGCACCTCACTAGCGGGAGGCGATGAGCAGTTCTTC. Protein: CASTSLAGGDEQFF.